The present T cell receptor (beta chain) was sequenced within a study of T cell changes during pregnancy in multiple sclerosis. Data came from immunoSEQ multiplex PCR; TCRdb stores just in-frame clones and leaves some out. The sample yields approximately 59,000 clones, under 95% seen once. This clone appeared once. CDR3 length: 16 residues. Germline assignment: CDR1 SGDLS and CDR2 YYNGEE. J gave up 6 bases and V 6 bases, and 15 bases lay outside the gene matches. The rearrangement joins TRBV9 to TRBJ2-1, with 7 positions matching TRBD1. This specimen consisted of peripheral blood, obtained in the third trimester of pregnancy. The receptor comes from a female donor in good health, enrolled as a control in a pregnancy study. This CDR3 is CASTRLGTAPGNEQFF. In nucleotides, the CDR3 is TGTGCCAGCACCAGGTTGGGGACAGCGCCCGGCAATGAGCAGTTCTTC.